Sequencing of this TCR beta chain was carried out in a study of T cell responses to AZD1222 COVID-19 vaccine. Study as a whole: Analyses pooled second doses at about 4 or about 12 weeks.

The table lists this clone with a count of one. Its antigen is unknown. Sequencing was performed with immunoSEQ multiplex PCR; in TCRdb, only in-frame clones are kept and a portion is missing. The sample has 90,000 to 150,000 clones; under 90% are singletons. Study-wide points: Spike-specific TCRs gained breadth and depth after people received two AZD1222 doses. Only a handful of AZD1222 recipients, about six in all, had baseline seropositivity.

The sequence derives from an adult in good health. The specimen was peripheral blood, collected on day 0 of AZD1222 vaccination.

For the CDR3, the DNA is TGTGCCAGCCTGGACGGCTACAAAAATACGAACACCGGGGAGCTGTTTTTT. The encoded protein is CASLDGYKNTNTGELFF. The chain links TRBV7-9 to TRBJ2-2, with D hard to call. The germline V and J ends were trimmed by 8 bases and 0 bases, with 19 bases remaining between them. Germline CDR1 and CDR2: SEHNR and FQNEAQ (reference sequence). The CDR3 sequence is 17 residues long.